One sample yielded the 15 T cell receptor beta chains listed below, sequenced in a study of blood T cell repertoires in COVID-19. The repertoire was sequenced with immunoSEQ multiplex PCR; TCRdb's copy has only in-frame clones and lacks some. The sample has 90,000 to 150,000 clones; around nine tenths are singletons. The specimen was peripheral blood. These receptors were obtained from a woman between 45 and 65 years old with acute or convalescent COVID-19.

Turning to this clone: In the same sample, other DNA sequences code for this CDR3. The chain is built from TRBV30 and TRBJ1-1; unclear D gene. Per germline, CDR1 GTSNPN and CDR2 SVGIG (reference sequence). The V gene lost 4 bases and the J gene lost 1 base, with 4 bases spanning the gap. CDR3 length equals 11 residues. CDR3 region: CAWIRNTEAFF. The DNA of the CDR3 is TGTGCCTGGATTAGGAACACTGAAGCTTTCTTT.

CDR3 protein: CASGTGDTQYF. Written as DNA, the CDR3 is TGTGCCAGCGGTACCGGAGATACGCAGTATTTT. The chain recombines TRBV7-9 with TRBJ2-3; no definite D call. V was shortened by 8 bases and J by 5 bases, with 8 bases between the two germline ends. CDR3 length: 11 residues. Germline V lookup: CDR1 SEHNR, CDR2 FQNEAQ (reference sequence).

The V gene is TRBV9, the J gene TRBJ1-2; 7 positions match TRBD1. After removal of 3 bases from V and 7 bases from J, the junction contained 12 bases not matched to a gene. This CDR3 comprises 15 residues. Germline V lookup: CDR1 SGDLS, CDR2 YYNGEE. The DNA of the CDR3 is TGTGCCAGCAGCGCGGAGACAGGGATGACAGCTGGCTACACCTTC. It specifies CASSAETGMTAGYTF.

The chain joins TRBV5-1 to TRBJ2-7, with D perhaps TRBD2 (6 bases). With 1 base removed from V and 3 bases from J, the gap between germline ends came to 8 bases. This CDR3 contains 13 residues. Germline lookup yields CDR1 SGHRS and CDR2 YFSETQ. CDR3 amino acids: CASSLWGVYEQYF. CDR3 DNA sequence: TGCGCCAGCAGCTTGTGGGGGGTCTACGAGCAGTACTTC.

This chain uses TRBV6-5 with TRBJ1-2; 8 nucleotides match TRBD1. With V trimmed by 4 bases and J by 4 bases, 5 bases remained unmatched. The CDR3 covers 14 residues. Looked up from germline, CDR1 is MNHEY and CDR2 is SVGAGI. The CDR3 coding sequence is TGTGCCAGCAGTTGGACAGGGTCATCCTATGGCTACACCTTC. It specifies CASSWTGSSYGYTF.

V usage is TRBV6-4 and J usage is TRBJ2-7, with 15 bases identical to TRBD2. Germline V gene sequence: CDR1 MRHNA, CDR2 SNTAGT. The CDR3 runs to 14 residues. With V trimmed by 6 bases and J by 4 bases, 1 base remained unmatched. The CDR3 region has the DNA TGTGCCAGCAGGGGACTAGCGGGAGGATACGAGCAGTACTTC. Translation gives CASRGLAGGYEQYF.

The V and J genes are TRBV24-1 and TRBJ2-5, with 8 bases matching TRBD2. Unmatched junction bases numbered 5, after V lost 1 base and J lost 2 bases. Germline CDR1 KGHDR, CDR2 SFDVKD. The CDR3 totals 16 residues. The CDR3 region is CATSDFPASGQETQYF. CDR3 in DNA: TGTGCCACCAGTGATTTTCCGGCTAGCGGGCAAGAGACCCAGTACTTC.

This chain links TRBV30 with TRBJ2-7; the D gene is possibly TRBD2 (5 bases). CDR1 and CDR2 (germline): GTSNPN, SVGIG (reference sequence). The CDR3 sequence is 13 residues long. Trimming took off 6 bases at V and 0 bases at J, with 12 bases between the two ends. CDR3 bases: TGTGCCTGTTTGGGAGCCGTCTCCTACGAGCAGTACTTC. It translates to CACLGAVSYEQYF.

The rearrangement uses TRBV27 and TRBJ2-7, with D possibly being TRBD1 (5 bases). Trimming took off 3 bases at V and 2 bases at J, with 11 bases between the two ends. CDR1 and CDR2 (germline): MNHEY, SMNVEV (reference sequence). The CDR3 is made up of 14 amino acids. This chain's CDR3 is CASSFDSRPYEQYF. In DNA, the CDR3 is TGTGCCAGCAGTTTCGACAGTCGCCCCTACGAGCAGTACTTC.

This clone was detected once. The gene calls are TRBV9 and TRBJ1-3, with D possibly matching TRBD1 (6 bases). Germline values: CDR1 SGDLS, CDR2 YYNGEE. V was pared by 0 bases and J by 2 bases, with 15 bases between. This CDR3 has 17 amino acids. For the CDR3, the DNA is TGTGCCAGCAGCGTAGTGGGGACATACAGACCTGGAAACACCATATATTTT. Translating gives CASSVVGTYRPGNTIYF. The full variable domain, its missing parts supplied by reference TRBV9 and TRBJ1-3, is DSGVTQTPKHLITATGQRVTLRCSPRSGDLSVYWYQQSLDQGLQFLIQYYNGEERAKGNILERFSAQQFPDLHSELNLSSLELGDSALYFCASSVVGTYRPGNTIYFGEGSWLTVV.

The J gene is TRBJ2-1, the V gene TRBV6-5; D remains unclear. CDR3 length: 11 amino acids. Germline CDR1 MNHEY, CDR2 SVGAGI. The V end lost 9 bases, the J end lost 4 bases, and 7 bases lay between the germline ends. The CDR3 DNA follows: TGTGCCAGTTTACAATACAATGAGCAGTTCTTC. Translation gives CASLQYNEQFF.

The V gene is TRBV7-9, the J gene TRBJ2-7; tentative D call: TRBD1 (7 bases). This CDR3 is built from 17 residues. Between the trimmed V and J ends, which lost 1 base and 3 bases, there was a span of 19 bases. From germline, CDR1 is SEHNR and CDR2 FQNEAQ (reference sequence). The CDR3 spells CASSLETGYGGYYEQYF. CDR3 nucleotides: TGTGCCAGCAGCTTAGAGACAGGGTACGGGGGCTACTACGAGCAGTACTTC.

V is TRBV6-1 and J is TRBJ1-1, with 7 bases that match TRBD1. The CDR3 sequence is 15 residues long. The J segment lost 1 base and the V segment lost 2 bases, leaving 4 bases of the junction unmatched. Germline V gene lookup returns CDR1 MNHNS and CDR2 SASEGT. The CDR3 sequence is CASSEMGQKNTEAFF. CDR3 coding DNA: TGTGCCAGCAGTGAAATGGGACAGAAGAACACTGAAGCTTTCTTT.

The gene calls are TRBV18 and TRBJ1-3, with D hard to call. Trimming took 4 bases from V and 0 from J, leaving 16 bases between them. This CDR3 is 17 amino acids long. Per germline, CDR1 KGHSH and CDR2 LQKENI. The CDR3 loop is CASSQSLVPGSGNTIYF. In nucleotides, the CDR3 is TGTGCCAGCTCACAAAGCCTGGTCCCCGGCTCTGGAAACACCATATATTTT.

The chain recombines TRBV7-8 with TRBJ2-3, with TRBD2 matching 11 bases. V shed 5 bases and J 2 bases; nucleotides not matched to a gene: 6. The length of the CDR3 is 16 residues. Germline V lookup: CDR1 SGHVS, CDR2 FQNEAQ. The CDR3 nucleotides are TGTGCCAGCAGCCTGGGGACTAGCGGAAACACAGATACGCAGTATTTT. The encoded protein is CASSLGTSGNTDTQYF.